One and the same sample provided the 32 T cell receptor beta chains below, sequenced in a study of beta chain features in type 1 diabetes. TCRB transcripts that were expressed got sequenced, as all of the isolated RNA had been reverse transcribed. The repertoire was sequenced with immunoSEQ multiplex PCR; TCRdb's copy has only in-frame clones and lacks some. The sample carries fewer than 200,000 clones, around a tenth recorded once. Study findings and constraints: Within each of all four CD4+ subsets, Type 1 diabetes patients had TCRB CDR3s that were moderately but significantly shorter.

No cognate antigen is known for these TCRs. What was sequenced was central memory CD4+ T cells from blood. These receptors originate from a man younger than 45 with type 1 diabetes.

The chain is built from TRBV5-1 and TRBJ1-1; the match to TRBD1 covers 9 bases. CDR1 SGHRS and CDR2 YFSETQ come from the germline V gene. Losses at the gene ends were 0 bases for V and 6 bases for J; bases not matched to a gene: 3. The CDR3 is 14 residues long. The CDR3 DNA is TGCGCCAGCAGCTTGGCGGGACAGGGCTCTGAAGCTTTCTTT. It encodes CASSLAGQGSEAFF.

This clone was observed a handful of times. This chain joins TRBV4-3 and TRBJ1-2, with D possibly matching TRBD1 (5 bases). Trimming removed 0 bases at V and 4 bases at J, with 12 bases between. CDR3 size: 15 residues. CDR1 and CDR2 (germline): LGHNA, YSLEER. The CDR3 region has the DNA TGCGCCAGCAGCCAAGATATCGGGGGAGGCTATGGCTACACCTTC. This gives the protein CASSQDIGGGYGYTF.

This rearrangement joins TRBV6-4 to TRBJ2-3; 8 nucleotides align to TRBD2. This CDR3 has 14 amino acids. V lost 10 bases to trimming and J lost 2 bases; unmatched junction nucleotides: 8. CDR1 and CDR2 (germline): MRHNA, SNTAGT. CDR3: CATREGRLTDTQYF. The CDR3 bases are TGTGCCACCCGGGAGGGGCGCCTCACAGATACGCAGTATTTT.

This chain connects TRBV9 to TRBJ2-6, with 7 bases matching TRBD1. Germline values: CDR1 SGDLS, CDR2 YYNGEE. Trimming cost V 4 bases and J 3 bases; bases outside gene matches: 13. The CDR3 extends over 18 amino acids. Here the CDR3 DNA reads TGTGCCAGCAGCCCCCGACAGGGCGGCAGTAGTGGGGCCAACGTCCTGACTTTC. It translates to CASSPRQGGSSGANVLTF.

The V call is TRBV28, the J call TRBJ2-7, with a tentative D call TRBD1 (5 bases). Germline CDR1 MDHEN, CDR2 SYDVKM. V was cut by 4 bases and J by 6 bases, with 10 bases left in between. CDR3 size: 12 residues. This chain's CDR3 is CASSSGSLEQYF. For the CDR3, the DNA is TGTGCCAGCAGTTCAGGGTCGCTCGAGCAGTACTTC. Full variable domain (outside the CDR3, taken from reference TRBV28 and TRBJ2-7): DVKVTQSSRYLVKRTGEKVFLECVQDMDHENMFWYRQDPGLGLRLIYFSYDVKMKEKGDIPEGYSVSREKKERFSLILESASTNQTSMYLCASSSGSLEQYFGPGTRLTVT.

The rearrangement uses TRBV28 and TRBJ1-3; 7 bases line up with TRBD1. The ends lost 6 bases at V and 0 bases at J; junction bases unmatched: 8. Germline V gene data show CDR1 as MDHEN and CDR2 as SYDVKM. This CDR3 has 16 residues. The CDR3 is CASSLNRGDSGNTIYF. The CDR3 DNA follows: TGTGCCAGCAGCCTAAACAGGGGCGACTCTGGAAACACCATATATTTT.

This chain uses TRBV28 with TRBJ2-5; 10 nucleotides line up with TRBD2. The trim removed 1 base at V and 5 bases at J, leaving 1 base unmatched. This CDR3 region has 14 residues. Germline V gene data show CDR1 as MDHEN and CDR2 as SYDVKM. The CDR3 here is CASSLLAGGETQYF. The CDR3 coding sequence is TGTGCCAGCAGTTTATTAGCGGGAGGTGAGACCCAGTACTTC. The full variable domain, with the rest looked up from reference TRBV28 and TRBJ2-5, is DVKVTQSSRYLVKRTGEKVFLECVQDMDHENMFWYRQDPGLGLRLIYFSYDVKMKEKGDIPEGYSVSREKKERFSLILESASTNQTSMYLCASSLLAGGETQYFGPGTRLLVL.

V gene TRBV5-6 combines with J gene TRBJ1-4; 7 positions match TRBD1. Germline V gene sequence: CDR1 SGHDT, CDR2 YYEEEE. V shed 3 bases and J 8 bases; nucleotides not matched to a gene: 16. The CDR3 spans 17 residues. The CDR3 nucleotides are TGTGCCAGCAGCTCCGGGACAGCTGATGTTTTTTACGAAAAACTGTTTTTT. Amino acid sequence: CASSSGTADVFYEKLFF.

This clone was observed a handful of times. The V gene is TRBV30, the J gene TRBJ1-5, with D possibly TRBD1 on 5 matching bases. This CDR3 is built from 15 residues. The V end was cut by 4 bases, the J end by 1 base, with 14 bases between. Germline-derived CDR1 and CDR2 are GTSNPN and SVGIG (reference sequence). The CDR3 sequence is CAWTPGGLSNQPQHF. The CDR3 bases are TGTGCCTGGACCCCCGGGGGTTTAAGCAATCAGCCCCAGCATTTT.

The rearrangement links TRBV7-2 to TRBJ2-3; TRBD2 might be the D (6 bases). The germline V gene has CDR1 SGHTA and CDR2 FQGNSA. V was shortened by 4 bases and J by 1 base, with 6 bases between the two germline ends. This CDR3 has 13 amino acids. In DNA, the CDR3 is TGTGCCAGCAGCTGGGGGGGCACAGATACGCAGTATTTT. This encodes CASSWGGTDTQYF.

There are a few counts of this clone. The rearrangement uses TRBV7-2 and TRBJ1-5, with no clear D. Trimming left V 0 bases short and J 5 bases short, with 5 bases between. Germline V CDR1 and CDR2: SGHTA, FQGNSA. CDR3 length equals 13 residues. In DNA form, the CDR3 reads TGTGCCAGCAGCTTAGCGGGAGATCAGCCCCAGCATTTT. Protein: CASSLAGDQPQHF.

This clone was recorded a few times. V usage is TRBV11-2 and J usage is TRBJ2-1; perhaps TRBD1 as D (6 bases). This CDR3 is 13 amino acids long. V shed 1 base and J shed 7 bases, with 8 bases lying between them. From germline, CDR1 is SGHAT and CDR2 FQNNGV. CDR3 sequence reads: CASSLGTENEQFF. CDR3 nucleotide sequence: TGTGCCAGCAGCTTAGGGACAGAGAATGAGCAGTTCTTC. Filled out from reference TRBV11-2 and TRBJ2-1, the complete variable domain reads EAGVAQSPRYKIIEKRQSVAFWCNPISGHATLYWYQQILGQGPKLLIQFQNNGVVDDSQLPKDRFSAERLKGVDSTLKIQPAKLEDSAVYLCASSLGTENEQFFGPGTRLTVL.

On this clone itself: Other DNA sequences in this specimen translate into the identical CDR3. The V and J genes are TRBV5-1 and TRBJ2-5; D may be TRBD1 (5 bases). Germline-derived CDR1 and CDR2 are SGHRS and YFSETQ. The CDR3 length is 14 residues. Trimming took 2 bases from V and 2 from J, leaving 10 bases between them. This CDR3 is CASSFQGRQETQYF. The CDR3 nucleotides read TGCGCCAGCAGCTTTCAGGGTCGTCAAGAGACCCAGTACTTC.

A few counts support this clone. This chain joins TRBV30 and TRBJ1-3; D is uncertain. Trimming stripped 2 bases from V and 5 bases from J, with 7 bases between. The germline V gene has CDR1 GTSNPN and CDR2 SVGIG (reference sequence). CDR3 length: 12 amino acids. The CDR3 loop reads CAWSQARNTIYF. In nucleotides, the CDR3 is TGTGCCTGGAGTCAGGCCCGAAACACCATATATTTT.

This clone was counted between two and nine times. The chain carries TRBV29-1 and TRBJ2-1, with 10 bases matching TRBD2. With 0 bases clipped from V and 10 bases from J, the junction kept 9 bases outside the gene matches. Germline V gene data show CDR1 as SQVTM and CDR2 as ANQGSEA. The CDR3 spans 15 residues. The CDR3 DNA reads as TGCAGCGTTGAAGATGGGCTAGCGGGAGAAAGAGAGCAGTTCTTC. The encoded protein is CSVEDGLAGEREQFF.

This clone was picked up a small number of times. The rearrangement uses TRBV4-3 and TRBJ1-2; weak D call: TRBD1 (5 bases). The CDR3 spans 18 residues. CDR1 is LGHNA, CDR2 YSLEER, per germline. Trimming took off 1 base at V and 5 bases at J, with 23 bases between the two ends. The DNA of the CDR3 is TGCGCCAGCAGCCAAGGGCGGGGGGTATGGGACCAGGGTTATGGCTACACCTTC. Protein: CASSQGRGVWDQGYGYTF.

The chain employs TRBV19 and TRBJ1-5; 8 bases are shared with TRBD1. CDR3 length equals 16 residues. J gave up 6 bases and V 6 bases, and 13 bases lay outside the gene matches. From germline, CDR1 is LNHDA and CDR2 SQIVND (reference sequence). This chain's CDR3 is CASSVEGTGRFQPQHF. The CDR3 DNA follows: TGTGCCAGTAGCGTGGAAGGGACAGGCCGGTTTCAGCCCCAGCATTTT.

The gene calls are TRBV5-1 and TRBJ1-1, with a weak D call TRBD1 (5 bases). Germline assignment: CDR1 SGHRS and CDR2 YFSETQ. This CDR3 contains 13 residues. The ends were cut back, 0 bases at V and 5 bases at J, with 8 bases in the middle. The CDR3 coding sequence is TGCGCCAGCAGCTTGGCGCAGGGTACTGAAGCTTTCTTT. It translates to CASSLAQGTEAFF.

There are a few counts of this clone. The chain recombines TRBV4-3 with TRBJ2-1; TRBD2 is a possible D gene (6 bases). Germline-derived CDR1 and CDR2 are LGHNA and YSLEER. V was clipped by 3 bases and J by 8 bases, with 14 bases between them. CDR3 size: 14 residues. The CDR3, as DNA: TGCGCCAGCAGCCATGCGACTGCGGGGCATGAGCAGTTCTTC. Its translation: CASSHATAGHEQFF.

This chain links TRBV28 with TRBJ1-2; 9 bases are shared with TRBD1. Germline assignment: CDR1 MDHEN and CDR2 SYDVKM. Trimming removed 6 bases from V and 8 bases from J; junction bases left unmatched: 7. The CDR3 has 13 residues. The CDR3 reads CASRGTGTVGYTF. In DNA, the CDR3 is TGTGCCAGCAGAGGGACAGGGACTGTGGGCTACACCTTC.

The rearrangement joins TRBV14 to TRBJ2-7; D uncertain. V lost 6 bases, J lost 6 bases, and 9 bases lay in between. CDR3 length: 11 residues. Germline CDR1 SGHDN, CDR2 FVKESK. The CDR3 DNA reads as TGTGCCAGCAGTGGCCCTCTCGAGCAGTACTTC. It specifies CASSGPLEQYF. Based on the CDR3 plus reference TRBV14 and TRBJ2-7, the full variable domain is EAGVTQFPSHSVIEKGQTVTLRCDPISGHDNLYWYRRVMGKEIKFLLHFVKESKQDESGMPNNRFLAERTGGTYSTLKVQPAELEDSGVYFCASSGPLEQYFGPGTRLTVT.

This clone appeared a few times. The chain carries TRBV27 and TRBJ2-7; D uncertain. Germline CDR1 MNHEY, CDR2 SMNVEV (reference sequence). Trimming cost V 6 bases and J 0 bases, with 9 bases left between them. The CDR3 is 13 residues long. The CDR3 DNA is TGTGCCAGCAGCCCCAGGAACTCCTACGAGCAGTACTTC. Translation: CASSPRNSYEQYF.

This clone was seen a handful of times. This chain links TRBV4-1 with TRBJ1-5; perhaps TRBD1 as D (5 bases). This CDR3 region has 16 residues. Germline lookup yields CDR1 MGHRA and CDR2 YSYEKL. Trimming took off 1 base at V and 4 bases at J, with 14 bases between the two ends. CDR3 residues: CASSQGTTGYNQPQHF. CDR3 DNA sequence: TGCGCCAGCAGCCAAGGAACCACAGGTTATAATCAGCCCCAGCATTTT.

This clone turned up a few times. The chain joins TRBV7-9 to TRBJ1-1; 7 bases are a match to TRBD1. CDR3 size: 16 residues. The V gene end was trimmed by 7 bases and the J gene end by 0 bases; junction bases not matched to a gene: 11. The germline gives CDR1 SEHNR, CDR2 FQNEAQ (reference sequence). CDR3 DNA: TGTGCCAGCACCCGCGGACAGGTGGGAATGAACACTGAAGCTTTCTTT. It specifies CASTRGQVGMNTEAFF. The full variable domain, in which reference TRBV7-9 and TRBJ1-1 provide the parts outside the CDR3, is DTGVSQNPRHKITKRGQNVTFRCDPISEHNRLYWYRQTLGQGPEFLTYFQNEAQLEKSRLLSDRFSAERPKGSFSTLEIQRTEQGDSAMYLCASTRGQVGMNTEAFFGQGTRLTVV.

J is TRBJ2-1 and V is TRBV5-6, with TRBD2 matching 8 bases. Germline V gives CDR1 SGHDT, CDR2 YYEEEE. V gave up 0 bases and J gave up 5 bases; unmatched junction bases: 7. The CDR3 extends over 16 amino acids. The CDR3 bases are TGTGCCAGCAGCTTGGTGGGTAGCGGGATTCACAATGAGCAGTTCTTC. This gives the protein CASSLVGSGIHNEQFF.

This clone was counted between two and nine times. The chain carries TRBV5-4 and TRBJ2-3; D not certain. CDR3 length: 14 residues. V shed 2 bases and J shed 0 bases, with 7 bases lying between them. Germline V CDR1 and CDR2: SGHNT, YYREEE (reference sequence). The CDR3: CASSLATSTDTQYF. Written as DNA, the CDR3 is TGTGCCAGCAGCTTAGCAACTAGCACAGATACGCAGTATTTT. The full variable domain, with the rest looked up from reference TRBV5-4 and TRBJ2-3, is ETGVTQSPTHLIKTRGQQVTLRCSSQSGHNTVSWYQQALGQGPQFIFQYYREEENGRGNFPPRFSGLQFPNYSSELNVNALELDDSALYLCASSLATSTDTQYFGPGTRLTVL.

This clone was found a few times. The CDR3 bases are TGCAGCACCTTGGACAGGGGGATGGCCGGGGAGCTGTTTTTT. Its translation: CSTLDRGMAGELFF. J is TRBJ2-2 and V is TRBV29-1, with 10 bases identical to TRBD1. This CDR3 has 14 residues. Germline CDR1 is SQVTM and CDR2 is ANQGSEA. Losses at the gene ends were 8 bases for V and 6 bases for J; bases not matched to a gene: 9.

This clone was detected a few times. V is TRBV7-8 and J is TRBJ2-3; 10 bases map to TRBD2. With 5 bases clipped from V and 4 bases from J, the junction kept 6 bases outside the gene matches. The CDR3 is 15 amino acids. CDR1 is SGHVS and CDR2 is FQNEAQ in the germline V gene. Here the CDR3 reads CASSQEAGGPDTQYF. CDR3 nucleotide sequence: TGTGCCAGCAGCCAAGAAGCGGGAGGGCCAGATACGCAGTATTTT.

Turning to this clone: The sample contains more than one DNA sequence encoding this CDR3. The J gene is TRBJ2-1, the V gene TRBV5-1; TRBD1 matches 9 bases. Trimming removed 0 bases from V and 4 bases from J; junction bases left unmatched: 5. The CDR3 loop spans 16 amino acids. CDR1 SGHRS and CDR2 YFSETQ come from the germline V gene. CDR3 in DNA: TGCGCCAGCAGCTTGGAGGGACAGGGTTCGTACAATGAGCAGTTCTTC. Residues: CASSLEGQGSYNEQFF.

V is TRBV5-6 and J is TRBJ2-5; D is perhaps TRBD2 (5 bases). The V gene's germline CDR1 is SGHDT and CDR2 YYEEEE. V was cut by 3 bases and J by 5 bases, with 20 bases left in between. The CDR3 length is 16 residues. CDR3: CASSSGLTPLGETQYF. The DNA of the CDR3 is TGTGCCAGCAGCTCCGGACTGACCCCTTTAGGGGAGACCCAGTACTTC.

The V call is TRBV21-1, the J call TRBJ1-2; whether TRBD1, the table's D call, matches the DNA was not checked. TRBV21-1 is annotated as a pseudogene. This CDR3 is 13 amino acids long. CDR3 bases: TGTGCCAGCATACAAGACAGTTCCTATGGCTACACCTTC. It is translated as CASIQDSSYGYTF.

This clone was observed a handful of times. This chain connects TRBV7-6 to TRBJ2-1; TRBD1 is a possible D gene (5 bases). V was clipped by 1 base and J by 3 bases, with 7 bases between them. This CDR3 contains 14 residues. The germline V gene encodes CDR1 SGHVS and CDR2 FNYEAQ. CDR3 DNA: TGTGCCAGCAGCTTAGGAACAGGCTACAATGAGCAGTTCTTC. It specifies CASSLGTGYNEQFF.